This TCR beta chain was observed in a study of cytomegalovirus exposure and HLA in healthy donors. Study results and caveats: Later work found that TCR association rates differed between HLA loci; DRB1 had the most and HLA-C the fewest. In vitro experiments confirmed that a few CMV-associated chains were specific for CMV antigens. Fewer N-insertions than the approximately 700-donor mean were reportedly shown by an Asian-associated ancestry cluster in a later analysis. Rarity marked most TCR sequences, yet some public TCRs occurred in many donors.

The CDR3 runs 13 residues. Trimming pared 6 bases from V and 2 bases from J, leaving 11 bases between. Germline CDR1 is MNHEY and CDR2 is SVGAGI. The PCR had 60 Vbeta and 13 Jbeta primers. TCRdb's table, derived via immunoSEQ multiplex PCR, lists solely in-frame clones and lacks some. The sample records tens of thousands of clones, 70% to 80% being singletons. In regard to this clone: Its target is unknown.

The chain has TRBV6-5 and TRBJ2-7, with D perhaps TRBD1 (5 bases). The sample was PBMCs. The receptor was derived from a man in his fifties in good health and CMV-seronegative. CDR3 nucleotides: TGTGCCAGCAGCCGGACACCTGCCTACGAGCAGTACTTC. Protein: CASSRTPAYEQYF.